Shown below are 3 T cell receptor beta chains from a single sample sequenced in a study of T-cell reconstitution after alpha-beta-depleted transplantation in children. Preparation of the TCRbeta library was carried out with unique molecular identifiers. TCRdb called the PCR reads again in MiXCR, with one record for every CDR3 protein. The table shows about 500,000 distinct CDR3 sequences, with over 25% occurring only once. The sample consisted of PBMCs from the stem cell graft donor, taken from the stem cell graft. These receptors were taken from a human donor who donated a stem cell graft to a child with aplastic anemia.

DNA of the CDR3: TGCAGTGCTAGGCCCCTCGGACAGGCGGGCTATGGCTACACCTTC. The encoded protein is CSARPLGQAGYGYTF. The V gene is TRBV20-1, the J gene TRBJ1-2, with TRBD1 matching 7 bases. From germline, CDR1 is DFQATT and CDR2 SNEGSKA (reference sequence). J gave up 4 bases and V 3 bases, and 11 bases lay outside the gene matches. The CDR3 sequence is 15 residues long.

This chain joins TRBV12-3 or TRBV12-4 and TRBJ1-6; D remains unclear. The CDR3 is 15 amino acids. Trimming pared 6 bases from V and 14 bases from J, leaving 23 bases between. The CDR3 loop is CASRLGPGRTGALHF. CDR3 DNA: TGTGCCAGCAGGCTCGGACCAGGAAGGACTGGCGCCCTCCACTTT.

This chain links TRBV6-2 or TRBV6-3 with TRBJ1-1; D uncertain. This CDR3 is 14 amino acids long. Germline CDR1 MNHEY, CDR2 SVGEGT. The V gene lost 6 bases and the J gene lost 1 base, with 12 bases spanning the gap. In DNA, the CDR3 is TGTGCCAGCAGAATGGCTATGTCGAACACTGAAGCTTTCTTT. It is translated as CASRMAMSNTEAFF.